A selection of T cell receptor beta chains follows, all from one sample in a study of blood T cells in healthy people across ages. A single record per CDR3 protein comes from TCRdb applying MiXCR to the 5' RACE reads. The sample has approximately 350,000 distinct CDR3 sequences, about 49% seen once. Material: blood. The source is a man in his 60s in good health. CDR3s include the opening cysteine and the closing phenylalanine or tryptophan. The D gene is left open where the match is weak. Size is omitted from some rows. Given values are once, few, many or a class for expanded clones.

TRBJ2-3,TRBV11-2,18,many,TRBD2,TGTGCCAGCAGCTTGACGCTCTCTAGCGGAGCGGGGACAGATACGCAGTATTTT,CASSLTLSSGAGTDTQYF
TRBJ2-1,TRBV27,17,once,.,TGTGCCAGCAGTTTCACCCCATTCAGGGGGGGCTACAATGAGCAGTTCTTC,CASSFTPFRGGYNEQFF
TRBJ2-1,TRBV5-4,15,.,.,TGTGCCAGCAGGGACGCTAAAAGCTCCTACAATGAGCAGTTCTTC,CASRDAKSSYNEQFF
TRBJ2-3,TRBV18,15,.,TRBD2,TGCGCCAGCTCCCGACGGACTAGCGGGAGAGAAACGCAGTATTTT,CASSRRTSGRETQYF
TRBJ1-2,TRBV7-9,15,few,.,TGTGCCAGCAGCTTAGTTGGGGGGAATTCGAGCGGCTACACCTTC,CASSLVGGNSSGYTF
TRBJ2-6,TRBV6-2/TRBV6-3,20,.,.,TGTGCCAGCAGTTACTCTAATCCAGGGGCCTCCCCCGGTGGGGCCAACGTCCTGACTTTC,CASSYSNPGASPGGANVLTF
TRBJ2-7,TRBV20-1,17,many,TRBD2,TGCAGTGCTAGAGGGGGAAAAGGGACTAGCGGCTCCTACGAGCAGTACTTC,CSARGGKGTSGSYEQYF
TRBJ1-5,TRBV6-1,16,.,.,TGTGCCAGCAGTGAAGCGGGGGGCGAGAACAATCAGCCCCAGCATTTT,CASSEAGGENNQPQHF
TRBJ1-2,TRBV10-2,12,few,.,TGCGCCAGCAGTGAGACCCGGGGTGGCTACACCTTC,CASSETRGGYTF
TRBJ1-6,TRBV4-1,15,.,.,TGTGCCAGCAGTCTATCGGCTGGATATAATTCACCCCTCCACTTT,CASSLSAGYNSPLHF
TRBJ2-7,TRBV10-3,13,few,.,TGTGCCACCTCCGCCGGGCCCACCTACGAGCAGTACTTC,CATSAGPTYEQYF